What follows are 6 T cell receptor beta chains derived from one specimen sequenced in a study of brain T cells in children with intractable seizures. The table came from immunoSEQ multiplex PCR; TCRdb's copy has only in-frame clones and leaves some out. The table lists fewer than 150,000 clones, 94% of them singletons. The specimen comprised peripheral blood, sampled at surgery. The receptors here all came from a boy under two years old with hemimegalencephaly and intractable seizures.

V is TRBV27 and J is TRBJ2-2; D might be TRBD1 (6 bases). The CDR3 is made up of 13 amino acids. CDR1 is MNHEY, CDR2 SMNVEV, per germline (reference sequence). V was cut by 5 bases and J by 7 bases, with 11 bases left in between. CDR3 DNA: TGTGCCAGCAGTCCCCAGGACAGCGGGGAGCTGTTTTTT. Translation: CASSPQDSGELFF.

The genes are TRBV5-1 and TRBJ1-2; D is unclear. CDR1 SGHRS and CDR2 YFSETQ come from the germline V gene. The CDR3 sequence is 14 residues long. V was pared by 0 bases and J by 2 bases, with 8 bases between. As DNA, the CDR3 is TGCGCCAGCAGCTTGGTTGCCGGCAACTATGGCTACACCTTC. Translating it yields CASSLVAGNYGYTF. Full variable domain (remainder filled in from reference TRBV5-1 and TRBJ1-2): KAGVTQTPRYLIKTRGQQVTLSCSPISGHRSVSWYQQTPGQGLQFLFEYFSETQRNKGNFPGRFSGRQFSNSRSEMNVSTLELGDSALYLCASSLVAGNYGYTFGSGTRLTVV.

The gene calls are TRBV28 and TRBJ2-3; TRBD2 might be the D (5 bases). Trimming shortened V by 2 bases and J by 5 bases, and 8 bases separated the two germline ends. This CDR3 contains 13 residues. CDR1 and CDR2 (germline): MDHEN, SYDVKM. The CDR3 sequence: CASSLPGVDTQYF. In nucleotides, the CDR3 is TGTGCCAGCAGTTTACCCGGGGTAGATACGCAGTATTTT. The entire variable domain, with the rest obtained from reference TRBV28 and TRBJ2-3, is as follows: DVKVTQSSRYLVKRTGEKVFLECVQDMDHENMFWYRQDPGLGLRLIYFSYDVKMKEKGDIPEGYSVSREKKERFSLILESASTNQTSMYLCASSLPGVDTQYFGPGTRLTVL.

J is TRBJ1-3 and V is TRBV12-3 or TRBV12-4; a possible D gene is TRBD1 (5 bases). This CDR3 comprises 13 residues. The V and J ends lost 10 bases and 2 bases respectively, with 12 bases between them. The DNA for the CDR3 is TGTGCCATAACGGGCAGGGCTGGAAACACCATATATTTT. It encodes CAITGRAGNTIYF.

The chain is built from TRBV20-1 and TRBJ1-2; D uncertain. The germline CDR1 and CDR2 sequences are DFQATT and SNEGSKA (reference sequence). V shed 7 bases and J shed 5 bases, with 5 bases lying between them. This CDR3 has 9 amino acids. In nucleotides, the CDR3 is TGCAGTGTGAGTTATGGCTACACCTTC. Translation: CSVSYGYTF.

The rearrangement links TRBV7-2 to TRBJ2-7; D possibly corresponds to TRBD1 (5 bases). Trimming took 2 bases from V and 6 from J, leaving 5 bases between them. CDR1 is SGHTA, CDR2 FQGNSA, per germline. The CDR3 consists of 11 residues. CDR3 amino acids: CASSLQGEQYF. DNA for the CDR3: TGTGCCAGCAGCTTACAGGGCGAGCAGTACTTC.